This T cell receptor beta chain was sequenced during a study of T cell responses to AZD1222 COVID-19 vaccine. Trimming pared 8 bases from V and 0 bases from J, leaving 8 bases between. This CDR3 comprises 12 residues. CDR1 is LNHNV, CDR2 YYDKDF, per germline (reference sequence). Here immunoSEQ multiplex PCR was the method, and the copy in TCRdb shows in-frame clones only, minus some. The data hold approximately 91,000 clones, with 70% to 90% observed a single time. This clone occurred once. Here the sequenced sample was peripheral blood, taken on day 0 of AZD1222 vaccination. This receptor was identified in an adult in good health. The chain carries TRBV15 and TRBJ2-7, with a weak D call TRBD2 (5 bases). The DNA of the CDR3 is TGTGCCACCGGGGAGAGCTCCTACGAGCAGTACTTC. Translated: CATGESSYEQYF. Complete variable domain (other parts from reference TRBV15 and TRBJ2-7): DAMVIQNPRYQVTQFGKPVTLSCSQTLNHNVMYWYQQKSSQAPKLLFHYYDKDFNNEADTPDNFQSRRPNTSFCFLDIRSPGLGDTAMYLCATGESSYEQYFGPGTRLTVT.